This is a list of T cell receptor beta chains from one sample in a study of blood T cell repertoires in COVID-19. Clones were sequenced by immunoSEQ multiplex PCR, and TCRdb holds only the in-frame ones, with some missing. This repertoire shows 100,000 to 120,000 clones, under 90% found once; its top ten account for over 35%. The sequenced material came from peripheral blood. The receptors were gathered from a man older than 75 with acute or convalescent COVID-19. Both conserved end residues are part of each CDR3.

>17|TRBJ2-7|TRBV18
CASSPPMGAGPSYEQYF
>14|TRBJ1-1|TRBV6-1
CASSEDRGNTEAFF
>14|TRBJ2-1|TRBV30
CAWSGQLNFNEQFF
>16|TRBJ2-2|TRBV6-2/TRBV6-3
CASSYIGTANTGELFF
>15|TRBJ1-5|TRBV28
CASSAGTTVSQPQHF
>15|TRBJ2-3|TRBV24-1
CATSDGSTSTDTQYF
>13|TRBJ2-5|TRBV29-1
CSVVWAAQETQYF
>14|TRBJ1-3|TRBV18
CASSPQNSGNTIYF
>13|TRBJ2-7|TRBV5-1
CASSPDGDYEQYF
>14|TRBJ1-1|TRBV30
CARTTGDQNTEAFF
>15|TRBJ2-2|TRBV19
CASSHGTANTGELFF
>17|TRBJ1-5|TRBV7-9
CASSLWVGQDSISPQHF
>15|TRBJ2-1|TRBV18
CASSPLRQGYNEQFF
>14|TRBJ1-5|TRBV29-1
CSVVTGTSNQPQHF
>12|TRBJ2-1|TRBV28
CASSLQYNEQFF
>14|TRBJ2-4|TRBV18
CASSEGGRGNIQYF
>11|TRBJ2-7|TRBV18
CASSDTYEQYF
>14|TRBJ2-5|TRBV3-1/TRBV3-2
CASSDTGVKETQYF
>15|TRBJ2-3|TRBV6-5
CASSSRRASTDTQYF
>16|TRBJ2-6|TRBV27
CASNPRRGTGANVLTF
>14|TRBJ2-5|TRBV5-1
CASSLAGAEETQYF
>15|TRBJ1-5|TRBV6-5
CASSYSGGPNQPQHF
>14|TRBJ1-3|TRBV5-6
CASSFTASGNTIYF
>15|TRBJ2-1|TRBV29-1
CSVAAPGLGKSEQFF
>15|TRBJ1-4|TRBV6-1
CASSLRLATNEKLFF
>14|TRBJ1-2|TRBV6-6
CASSYSDRIYGYTF
>17|TRBJ1-3|TRBV7-6
CASSTGQTLYSGNTIYF
>16|TRBJ1-5|TRBV19
CASSIGAQHLGQPQHF
>15|TRBJ1-5|TRBV6-6
CASSSVQGENQPQHF
>16|TRBJ1-6|TRBV28
CASRGTGRAGNSPLHF
>18|TRBJ2-1|TRBV7-8
CASSLRPDTGLFYNEQFF
>12|TRBJ2-5|TRBV19
CASSLPGETQYF
>14|TRBJ1-1|TRBV2
CASSELRGKSEAFF
>13|TRBJ1-1|TRBV5-1
CASSLWGGDQAFF
>18|TRBJ2-1|TRBV7-3
CASSLIPKGLAGGDEQFF
>12|TRBJ2-2|TRBV12-3/TRBV12-4
CASSSDLSELFF
>16|TRBJ2-7|TRBV7-2
CASSSPAAGPLYEQYF
>16|TRBJ1-2|TRBV18
CASSFLGQGANYGYTF
>13|TRBJ2-7|TRBV15
CATSRSRQYEQYF
>14|TRBJ2-7|TRBV6-5
CASTPSGRSYEQYF
>14|TRBJ2-5|TRBV15
CATSRSGREETQYF
>16|TRBJ1-5|TRBV19
CASSSRQVYSNQPQHF